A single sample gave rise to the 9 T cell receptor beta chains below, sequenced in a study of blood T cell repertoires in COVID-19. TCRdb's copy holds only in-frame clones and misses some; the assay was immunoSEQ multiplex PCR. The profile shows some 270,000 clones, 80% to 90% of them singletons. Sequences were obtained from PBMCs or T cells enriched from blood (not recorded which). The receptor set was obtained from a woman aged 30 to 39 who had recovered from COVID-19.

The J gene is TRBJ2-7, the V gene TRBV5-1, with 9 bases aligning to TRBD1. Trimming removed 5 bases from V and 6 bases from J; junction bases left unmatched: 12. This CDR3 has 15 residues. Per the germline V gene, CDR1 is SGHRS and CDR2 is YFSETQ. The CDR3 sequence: CASRATGGVEGEQYF. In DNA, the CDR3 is TGCGCCAGCAGGGCTACAGGGGGCGTAGAAGGCGAGCAGTACTTC.

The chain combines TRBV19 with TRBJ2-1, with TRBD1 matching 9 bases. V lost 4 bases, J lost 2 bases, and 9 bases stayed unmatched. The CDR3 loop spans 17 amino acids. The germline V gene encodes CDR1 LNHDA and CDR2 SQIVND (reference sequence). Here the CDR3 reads CASSRGTGRFTYNEQFF. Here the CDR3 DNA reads TGTGCCAGTAGTAGGGGGACAGGGAGGTTTACCTACAATGAGCAGTTCTTC.

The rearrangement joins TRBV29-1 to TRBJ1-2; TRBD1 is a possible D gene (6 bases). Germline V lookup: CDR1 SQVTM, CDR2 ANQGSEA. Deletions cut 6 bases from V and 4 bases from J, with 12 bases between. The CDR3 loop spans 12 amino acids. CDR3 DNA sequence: TGCAGCGTAGTACAGGGTTCCTATGGCTACACCTTC. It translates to CSVVQGSYGYTF.

In DNA form, the CDR3 reads TGTGCCATCAATGCGGGTAGAGGATTAGCGAGGGCATCGAACACTGAAGCTTTCTTT. It codes for CAINAGRGLARASNTEAFF. This chain links TRBV10-3 with TRBJ1-1, with no clear D. Trimming stripped 7 bases from V and 1 base from J, with 28 bases between. Germline V CDR1 and CDR2: ENHRY, SYGVKD. This CDR3 has 19 amino acids.

The CDR3 DNA follows: TGTGCCAGCTCCGGGCGGGGCAGCACAGATACGCAGTATTTT. It translates to CASSGRGSTDTQYF. V is TRBV28 and J is TRBJ2-3; possible D gene TRBD2, 6 bases. Germline assignment: CDR1 MDHEN and CDR2 SYDVKM. The CDR3 consists of 14 residues. The V and J ends lost 8 bases and 0 bases respectively, with 12 bases between them.

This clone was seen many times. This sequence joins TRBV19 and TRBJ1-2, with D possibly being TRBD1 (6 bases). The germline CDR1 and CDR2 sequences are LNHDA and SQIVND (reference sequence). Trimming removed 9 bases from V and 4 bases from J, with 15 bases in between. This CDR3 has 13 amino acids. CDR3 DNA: TGTGCCAGCGAGCACAGGGTTAGCTATGGCTACACCTTC. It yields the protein CASEHRVSYGYTF.

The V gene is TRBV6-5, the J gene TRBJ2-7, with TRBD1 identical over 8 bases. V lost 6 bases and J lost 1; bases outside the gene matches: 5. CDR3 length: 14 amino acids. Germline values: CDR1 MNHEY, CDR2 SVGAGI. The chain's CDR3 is CASRRTGRSYEQYF. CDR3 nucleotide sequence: TGTGCCAGCAGACGGACAGGGAGATCCTACGAGCAGTACTTC.

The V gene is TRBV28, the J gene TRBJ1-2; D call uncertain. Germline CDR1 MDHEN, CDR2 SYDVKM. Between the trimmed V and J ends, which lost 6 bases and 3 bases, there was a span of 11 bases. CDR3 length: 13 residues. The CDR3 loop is CASSPLIDYGYTF. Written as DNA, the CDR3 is TGTGCCAGCAGCCCTTTAATCGACTATGGCTACACCTTC.

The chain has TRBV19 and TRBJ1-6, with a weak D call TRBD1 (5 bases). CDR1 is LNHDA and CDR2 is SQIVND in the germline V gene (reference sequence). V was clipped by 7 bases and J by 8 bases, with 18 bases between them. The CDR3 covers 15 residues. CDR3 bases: TGTGCCAGTATGGGTGCGGGGGTAATGGATTCACCCCTCCACTTT. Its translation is CASMGAGVMDSPLHF.